This T cell receptor beta chain was obtained from a study of radiotherapy plus CTLA-4 blockade in lung cancer. The method was immunoSEQ multiplex PCR; TCRdb's version includes in-frame clones alone and lacks a portion of them. The sample consists of some 50,000 clones, around 85% of them appearing once. Enrolled patients, whose metastatic non-small-cell lung cancer was chemo-refractory, received focal radiation plus CTLA-4 blockade with ipilimumab. A note on this clone: Its antigen is unidentified.

Study-wide findings and caveats: Blood-borne expansion of tumor-derived TCR clones followed radiotherapy plus ipilimumab.

The CDR3 is 16 amino acids. V trimming: 6 bases; J trimming: 7 bases; junction bases outside the gene matches: 12. The germline V gene has CDR1 SNHLY and CDR2 FYNNEI. The genes are TRBV2 and TRBJ1-6, with 7 bases fitting TRBD1. This receptor was taken from a human donor with non-small cell lung cancer who had a partial response to radiotherapy plus ipilimumab. Sequences were derived from peripheral blood, sampled from a patient treated with radiotherapy plus ipilimumab. The CDR3 region is CASSAGGWNENSPLHF. The CDR3 nucleotides are TGTGCCAGCAGCGCAGGGGGTTGGAATGAGAATTCACCCCTCCACTTT.